The rows below give T cell receptor beta chains drawn from one sample of a study of blood T cell repertoires in COVID-19. Using immunoSEQ multiplex PCR, the repertoire was profiled, and TCRdb retains in-frame clones only, with some absent. The repertoire has fewer than 45,000 clones, about 76% of them found once; the top ten carry roughly a tenth. The sequenced sample was peripheral blood. These receptors were collected from a man aged 70 or older with COVID-19, enrolled during active disease. Both conserved end residues are part of each CDR3. The D gene is left open where the match is weak. Clone sizes are given selectively: once, few, many, or a class where the clone is expanded.

J | size | V | D | DNA | CDR3
TRBJ2-7 | once | TRBV24-1 | TRBD1 | TGTGCCTCAGGGGACAGGGGGAGCTACGAGCAGTACTTC | CASGDRGSYEQYF
TRBJ2-1 | . | TRBV5-1 | . | TGCGCCAGCAGCCCCGGTGGGCAGTACAATGAGCAGTTCTTC | CASSPGGQYNEQFF
TRBJ1-5 | . | TRBV2 | TRBD1 | TGTGCCAGCAGACCGACAGGGAATCAGCCCCAGCATTTT | CASRPTGNQPQHF
TRBJ1-2 | once | TRBV28 | TRBD1 | TGTGCCAGCAGCATTATACAGGGGATCGACTATGGCTACACCTTC | CASSIIQGIDYGYTF
TRBJ2-7 | . | TRBV3-1/TRBV3-2 | TRBD2 | TGTGCCAGCAGCGGACTAGCGGGGAACTACGAGCAGTACTTC | CASSGLAGNYEQYF
TRBJ1-2 | . | TRBV6-2/TRBV6-3 | . | TGTGCCAGCAGTTCTACCTATGGCTACACCTTC | CASSSTYGYTF
TRBJ1-1 | . | TRBV30 | . | TGTGCCTGGAGTGTACAGGGGAACACTGAAGCTTTCTTT | CAWSVQGNTEAFF
TRBJ1-5 | . | TRBV10-3 | . | TGTGCCATCTCCTCGGGAAGCAATCAGCCCCAGCATTTT | CAISSGSNQPQHF
TRBJ1-2 | . | TRBV6-5 | . | TGTGCCAGCAGTTACTCGACAGCTCGTGGCTACACCTTC | CASSYSTARGYTF
TRBJ1-2 | . | TRBV2 | . | TGTGCCAGCAGTGAAGCTTCGGGGGAAGGGTATGGCTACACCTTC | CASSEASGEGYGYTF
TRBJ2-1 | few | TRBV18 | TRBD2 | TGTGCCAGCTCACCACCGGGACTAGCGGATTACAATGAGCAGTTCTTC | CASSPPGLADYNEQFF
TRBJ1-1 | once | TRBV28 | . | TGTGCCAGCAGTTTAGGGTCGGCAGGGGCGGGCACTGAAGCTTTCTTT | CASSLGSAGAGTEAFF
TRBJ2-1 | . | TRBV7-9 | . | TGTGCCAGCAGCTCACCGGGGTACAATGAGCAGTTCTTC | CASSSPGYNEQFF
TRBJ2-3 | . | TRBV7-2 | TRBD1 | TGTGCCAGCCCATCATCAGACAGGGTCACAGATACGCAGTATTTT | CASPSSDRVTDTQYF
TRBJ1-3 | . | TRBV4-1 | . | TGCGCCAGCAGCCGACAGACGGCGAGCTCTGGAAACACCATATATTTT | CASSRQTASSGNTIYF
TRBJ1-2 | . | TRBV18 | TRBD1 | TGTGCCAGCTCACCCCGGGACAGGGAAGTGAATGGCTACACCTTC | CASSPRDREVNGYTF
TRBJ1-2 | . | TRBV19 | TRBD1 | TGTGCCAGTAGTAAGGGGGGGACAGGCAGAAACTATGGCTACACCTTC | CASSKGGTGRNYGYTF
TRBJ1-5 | . | TRBV19 | . | TGTGCCAGTAGTAGAGTAGTTTCAGGTAATCAGCCCCAGCATTTT | CASSRVVSGNQPQHF
TRBJ2-1 | few | TRBV6-5 | TRBD1 | TGTGCCAGCTCCTACAGGGGGCCCGCCTACAATGAGCAGTTCTTC | CASSYRGPAYNEQFF
TRBJ1-2 | once | TRBV7-8 | TRBD1 | TGTGCCAGCAGCCCGGACAGGGAATATGGCTACACCTTC | CASSPDREYGYTF
TRBJ1-3 | . | TRBV5-1 | . | TGCGCCAGCAGCTTGGATCTGGGAAACACCATATATTTT | CASSLDLGNTIYF
TRBJ1-2 | . | TRBV5-1 | TRBD1 | TGCGCCAGCAGCCCCGGGACAGGGGGCGCGGTTGGCTACACCTTC | CASSPGTGGAVGYTF
TRBJ1-5 | . | TRBV6-2/TRBV6-3 | . | TGTGCCAGCAGTTACCCAGCCAGGGATCAGCCCCAGCATTTT | CASSYPARDQPQHF
TRBJ2-7 | . | TRBV5-5 | . | TGTGCCAGCAGCTTGGACCGGGGCGAGCAGTACTTC | CASSLDRGEQYF
TRBJ1-1 | few | TRBV6-1 | TRBD1 | TGTGCCAGCAGTGAACGGAAATCGTCAGGGGGCGCGAGAAACACTGAAGCTTTCTTT | CASSERKSSGGARNTEAFF
TRBJ1-1 | . | TRBV11-1 | . | TGTGCCAGCAGCTTAGGAGGGAAGGCGATTGCTTTCTTT | CASSLGGKAIAFF
TRBJ1-3 | . | TRBV6-5 | . | TGTGCCAGCAGTCTTACAGGGACCGGAAACACCATATATTTT | CASSLTGTGNTIYF
TRBJ2-3 | . | TRBV6-5 | . | TGTGTCAGCAGTTGGGTGGGAGCCACAGATACGCAGTATTTT | CVSSWVGATDTQYF
TRBJ2-7 | few | TRBV19 | TRBD1 | TGTGCCAGTAGTATACTGGGACAGGGGGAATACGAGCAGTACTTC | CASSILGQGEYEQYF
TRBJ1-5 | . | TRBV19 | TRBD1 | TGTGCCAGTAGACCGGGACAGGGGAACTTCAATCAGCCCCAGCATTTT | CASRPGQGNFNQPQHF
TRBJ2-1 | once | TRBV6-6 | TRBD2 | TGTGCCAGCAGTTGGGGGGGACTTGGGGCAGGAGAGCAGTTCTTC | CASSWGGLGAGEQFF
TRBJ2-5 | . | TRBV18 | TRBD1 | TGTGCCAGCTCACCCGGGACAGGGGGCCAAGAGACCCAGTACTTC | CASSPGTGGQETQYF
TRBJ1-1 | . | TRBV25-1 | . | TGTGCCAGCAGTAGCCCTTGGGCACCGGCAGCTTTCTTT | CASSSPWAPAAFF
TRBJ2-3 | . | TRBV12-2 | . | TGTGCAAGTCGCCCGATACTAGATTTACTTGGAGATACGCAGTATTTT | CASRPILDLLGDTQYF
TRBJ2-6 | . | TRBV4-3 | . | TGCGCCAGCAGCCAAGATAGCGCTGGGGCCAACGTCCTGACTTTC | CASSQDSAGANVLTF
TRBJ1-5 | . | TRBV5-8 | TRBD1 | TGTGCCAGCAGCTTTACGGGACAGCAGCATTTT | CASSFTGQQHF
TRBJ2-7 | . | TRBV5-1 | TRBD2 | TGCGCCAGCATAGACCCCGGGACTAGTGCTTGCGAGCAGTACTTC | CASIDPGTSACEQYF
TRBJ1-5 | . | TRBV15 | . | TGTGCCACCTCCGAGCGGGGCAATCAGCCCCAGCATTTT | CATSERGNQPQHF
TRBJ2-1 | . | TRBV7-3 | TRBD2 | TGTGCCAGCAGCCCTGGGACTAGTAGCAATGAGCAGTTCTTC | CASSPGTSSNEQFF
TRBJ2-2 | . | TRBV27 | TRBD1 | TGTGCCAGCAGCCCGGGGGACAGGGCGAACACCGGGGAGCTGTTTTTT | CASSPGDRANTGELFF
TRBJ2-7 | . | TRBV5-1 | TRBD1 | TGCGCCAGCAGCTCCCTCGCTTACAGGGGGAACTACGAGCAGTACTTC | CASSSLAYRGNYEQYF
TRBJ2-7 | . | TRBV7-8 | . | TGTGCCAGCAGCCAGAAGTCCAGGGGCGCGACCTACGAGCAGTACTTC | CASSQKSRGATYEQYF
TRBJ1-1 | . | TRBV11-1 | . | TGTGCCAGCAGCTCTCAGGGGTACACTGAAGCTTTCTTT | CASSSQGYTEAFF
TRBJ2-7 | . | TRBV6-5 | . | TGTGCCAGCGGTCAGGGGGGACACGAGCAGTACTTC | CASGQGGHEQYF
TRBJ1-5 | . | TRBV4-3 | . | TGCGCCAGCAGCCAAGTTCGGGGTCCCAATCAGCCCCAGCATTTT | CASSQVRGPNQPQHF
TRBJ2-1 | . | TRBV4-2 | . | TGTGCCAGCAGCCAAGATCTAGCGCCCCACAACAATGAGCAGTTCTTC | CASSQDLAPHNNEQFF
TRBJ2-3 | . | TRBV3-1/TRBV3-2 | TRBD2 | TGTGCCAGCAGCCAGGGGACTAGCGGGAGGTTAGATACGCAGTATTTT | CASSQGTSGRLDTQYF
TRBJ1-1 | . | TRBV3-1/TRBV3-2 | . | TGTGCCAGCAGCTTAAATACGGGGAGAGGAGCTTTCTTT | CASSLNTGRGAFF
TRBJ2-5 | . | TRBV3-1/TRBV3-2 | . | TGTGCCAGCGAAAGGACTTTACGGGAGACCCAGTACTTC | CASERTLRETQYF
TRBJ1-5 | . | TRBV19 | . | TGTGCCAGTAGTATCGGGGATCAGCCCCAGCATTTT | CASSIGDQPQHF
TRBJ1-6 | once | TRBV12-3/TRBV12-4 | . | TGTGCCACCGCTCATACAGGGCCCAGAACCCTCCACTTT | CATAHTGPRTLHF